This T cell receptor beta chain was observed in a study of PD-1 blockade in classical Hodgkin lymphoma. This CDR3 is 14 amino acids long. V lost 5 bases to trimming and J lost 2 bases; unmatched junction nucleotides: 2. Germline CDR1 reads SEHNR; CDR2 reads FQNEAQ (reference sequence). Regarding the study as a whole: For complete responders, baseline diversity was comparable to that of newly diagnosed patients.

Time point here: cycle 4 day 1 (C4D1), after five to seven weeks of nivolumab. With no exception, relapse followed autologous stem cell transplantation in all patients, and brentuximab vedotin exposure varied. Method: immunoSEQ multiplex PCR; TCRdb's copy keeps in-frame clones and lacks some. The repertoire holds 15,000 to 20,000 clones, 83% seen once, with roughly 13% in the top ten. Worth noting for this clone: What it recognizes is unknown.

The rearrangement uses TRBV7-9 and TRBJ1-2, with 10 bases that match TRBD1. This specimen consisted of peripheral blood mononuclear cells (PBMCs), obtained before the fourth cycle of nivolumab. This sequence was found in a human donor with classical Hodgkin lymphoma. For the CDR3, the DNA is TGTGCCAGCAGCAGGACAGGGGGGAACTATGGCTACACCTTC. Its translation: CASSRTGGNYGYTF.